This is a list of T cell receptor beta chains from one sample in a study of Graves' ophthalmopathy and Graves' hyperthyroidism. TCRdb re-called the multiplex PCR reads with MiXCR, one entry per CDR3 protein. The profile shows hundreds of thousands of distinct CDR3 sequences, 22% of them singletons. The sample consisted of peripheral blood. The source of these receptors is a woman aged 18 to 35 with stable Graves' hyperthyroidism. Some clones in this sample may be carry-over from other donors' samples. The CDR3 runs from the conserved cysteine through the conserved F or W. Clone sizes are given selectively: once, few, many, or a class where the clone is expanded.

- TRBV5-1 CASTRTGPNSGNTIYF
many TRBV3-1 CASSSYRQGIYEQYF
- TRBV12-3/TRBV12-4 CASSFATTYEQYF
many TRBV6-1 CASSEAGGYYGYTF
many TRBV7-2 CASSLGDPGGTKNIQYF
many TRBV15 CATSREVDYEQYF
many TRBV10-3 CAISRGMNQPQHF
few TRBV6-5 CASSYGTGPYGYTF
many TRBV30 CAWSVRGTVSYEQYF
few TRBV20-1 CSARGTSGANTGELFF